This T cell receptor (beta chain) was found in a study of T cell responses to AZD1222 COVID-19 vaccine. Sequenced by immunoSEQ multiplex PCR; TCRdb stores in-frame clones only, minus some. Of some 110,000 clones in the sample, 70% to 90% are singletons; the top ten hold approximately 10%. V was trimmed by 3 bases and J by 7 bases, leaving 16 bases between them. CDR1 and CDR2 (germline): SGDLS, YYNGEE. This CDR3 region has 14 residues. The clonotype was recovered from an adult in good health. The sequenced sample was peripheral blood, obtained on day 0 of AZD1222 vaccination. This chain connects TRBV9 to TRBJ2-5, with D perhaps TRBD1 or TRBD2 (5 bases each). The chain's CDR3 is CASSAPGTPGTQYF. CDR3 in DNA: TGTGCCAGCAGCGCCCCCGGGACCCCAGGGACCCAGTACTTC.